The clone carrying this T cell receptor (beta chain) was counted at least ten times. The antigen is unknown. The source of the sample is a study of T cells in Graves' hyperthyroidism and ophthalmopathy. Whole-study results and caveats: Most thyroid clonotypes expanded above 0.001 were also detected in blood.

Germline-derived CDR1 and CDR2 are MDHEN and SYDVKM. Trimming pared 3 bases from V and 0 bases from J, leaving 9 bases between. The CDR3 runs 15 residues. The source material, RNA transcripts, was used to amplify TCR beta CDR3 regions. When the TCR CDR3 underwent first-round RT-PCR, the HTBI primer set was used. TCRdb reprocessed the multiplex PCR reads via MiXCR and lists one record per CDR3 protein. In the table there are around 450,000 distinct CDR3 sequences, approximately 14% of which are singletons. J is TRBJ2-1 and V is TRBV28, with D uncertain. The sample consisted of blood. The clonotype originates from a young woman with Graves' hyperthyroidism. In DNA, the CDR3 is TGTGCCAGCAGTTTGGACGTAAACTCCTACAATGAGCAGTTCTTC. It specifies CASSLDVNSYNEQFF.